The source of this T cell receptor beta chain is a study of blood T cell repertoires in COVID-19. CDR3 length equals 13 residues. CDR1 and CDR2 (germline): SEHNR, FQNEAQ (reference sequence). V was clipped by 7 bases and J by 9 bases, with 19 bases between them. Profiling relied on immunoSEQ multiplex PCR, and the TCRdb table lists in-frame clones only, not all of them. The sample includes 400,000 or so clones, 70% to 90% of them seen just once. The receptor comes from a middle-aged man in a cohort exposed to, infected with or recovered from COVID-19 (not recorded which). The chain uses TRBV7-9 and TRBJ2-7; a possible D gene is TRBD1 (5 bases). Sequenced sample: PBMCs or T cells enriched from blood (not recorded which). CDR3 DNA: TGTGCCAGCACCCTGGACACCACGGGCGGGCAGTACTTC. This sequence encodes CASTLDTTGGQYF.